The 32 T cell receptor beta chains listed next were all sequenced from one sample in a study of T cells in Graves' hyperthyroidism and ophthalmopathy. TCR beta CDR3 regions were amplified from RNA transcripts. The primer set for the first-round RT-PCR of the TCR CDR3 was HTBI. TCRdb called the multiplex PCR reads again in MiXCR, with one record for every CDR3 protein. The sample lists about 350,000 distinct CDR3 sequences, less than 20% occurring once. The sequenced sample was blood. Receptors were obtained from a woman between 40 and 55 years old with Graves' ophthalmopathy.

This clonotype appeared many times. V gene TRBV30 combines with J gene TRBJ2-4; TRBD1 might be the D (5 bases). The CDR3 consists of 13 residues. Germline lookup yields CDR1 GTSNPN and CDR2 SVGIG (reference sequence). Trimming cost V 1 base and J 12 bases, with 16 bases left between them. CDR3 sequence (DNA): TGTGCCTGGAGTGAGGGGCAGGGAAGCTCTCAGTACTTC. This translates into CAWSEGQGSSQYF. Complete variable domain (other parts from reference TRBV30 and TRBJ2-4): SQTIHQWPATLVQPVGSPLSLECTVEGTSNPNLYWYRQAAGRGLQLLFYSVGIGQISSEVPQNLSASRPQDRQFILSSKKLLLSDSGFYLCAWSEGQGSSQYFGAGTRLSVL.

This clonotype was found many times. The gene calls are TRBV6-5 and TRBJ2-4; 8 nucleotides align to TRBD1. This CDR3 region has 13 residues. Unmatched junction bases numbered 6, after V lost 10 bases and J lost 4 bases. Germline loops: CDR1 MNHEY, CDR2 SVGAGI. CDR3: CATRDRLKNIQYF. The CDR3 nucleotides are TGTGCCACAAGGGACAGGCTAAAAAACATTCAGTACTTC.

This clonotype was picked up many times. The CDR3 DNA reads as TGTGCCAGCAGTGAAGGACAGGGGACTGAAGCTTTCTTT. It specifies CASSEGQGTEAFF. The genes are TRBV2 and TRBJ1-1, with TRBD1 matching over 8 bases. The V and J ends lost 1 base and 5 bases, in that order; junction bases with no gene match: 0. In germline, CDR1 is SNHLY, CDR2 FYNNEI. This CDR3 has 13 amino acids.

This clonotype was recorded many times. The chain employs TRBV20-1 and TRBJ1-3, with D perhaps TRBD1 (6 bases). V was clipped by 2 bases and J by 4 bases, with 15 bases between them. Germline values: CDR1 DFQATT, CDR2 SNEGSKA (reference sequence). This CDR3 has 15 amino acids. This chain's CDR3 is CSARPHRDQGNTIYF. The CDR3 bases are TGCAGTGCTAGACCCCACAGGGACCAAGGAAACACCATATATTTT.

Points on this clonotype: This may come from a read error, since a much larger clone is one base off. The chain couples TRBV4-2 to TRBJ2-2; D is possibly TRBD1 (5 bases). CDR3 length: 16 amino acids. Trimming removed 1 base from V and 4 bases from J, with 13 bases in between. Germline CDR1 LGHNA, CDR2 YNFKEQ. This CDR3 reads CASSQVPGRVTGELFF. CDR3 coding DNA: TGTGCCAGCAGCCAAGTCCCCGGCAGGGTCACCGGGGAGCTGTTTTTT.

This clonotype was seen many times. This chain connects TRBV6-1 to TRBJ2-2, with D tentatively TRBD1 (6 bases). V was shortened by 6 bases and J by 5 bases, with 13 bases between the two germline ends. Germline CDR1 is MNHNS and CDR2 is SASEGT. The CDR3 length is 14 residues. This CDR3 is CASRKSGETGELFF. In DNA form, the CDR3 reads TGTGCCAGCAGGAAATCAGGGGAGACCGGGGAGCTGTTTTTT.

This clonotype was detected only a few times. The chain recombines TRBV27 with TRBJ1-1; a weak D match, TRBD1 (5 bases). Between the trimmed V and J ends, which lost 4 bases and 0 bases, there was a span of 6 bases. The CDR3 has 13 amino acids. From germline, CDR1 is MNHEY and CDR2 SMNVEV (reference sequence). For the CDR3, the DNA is TGTGCCAGCAGTTGGGGGGTGAACACTGAAGCTTTCTTT. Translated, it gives CASSWGVNTEAFF.

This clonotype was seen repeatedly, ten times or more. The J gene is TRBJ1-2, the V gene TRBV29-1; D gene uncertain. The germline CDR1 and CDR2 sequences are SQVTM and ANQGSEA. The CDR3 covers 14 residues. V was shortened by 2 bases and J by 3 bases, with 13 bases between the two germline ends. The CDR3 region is CSVELVGQDYGYTF. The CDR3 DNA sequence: TGCAGCGTTGAATTAGTGGGTCAGGACTATGGCTACACCTTC.

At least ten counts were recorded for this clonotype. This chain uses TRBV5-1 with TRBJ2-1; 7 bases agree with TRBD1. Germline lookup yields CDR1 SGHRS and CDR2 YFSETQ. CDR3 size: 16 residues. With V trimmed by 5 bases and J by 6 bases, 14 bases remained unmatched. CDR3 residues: CASRKEGQRIVNEQFF. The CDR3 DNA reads TGCGCCAGCAGAAAAGAGGGACAGAGAATAGTCAATGAGCAGTTCTTC.

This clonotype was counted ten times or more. This chain's CDR3 is CATTHAGDQPQHF. As DNA, the CDR3 is TGTGCCACCACCCACGCGGGGGATCAGCCCCAGCATTTT. The V and J genes are TRBV15 and TRBJ1-5, with TRBD1 as a possible D gene (5 bases). The germline V gene has CDR1 LNHNV and CDR2 YYDKDF (reference sequence). V lost 7 bases and J lost 5, with 12 bases in between. CDR3 length: 13 amino acids.

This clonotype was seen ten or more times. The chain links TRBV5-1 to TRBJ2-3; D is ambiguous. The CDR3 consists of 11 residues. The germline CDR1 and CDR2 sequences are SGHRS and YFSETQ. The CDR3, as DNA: TGCGCGAGCTTGGGCTCAGATACGCAGTATTTT. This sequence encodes CASLGSDTQYF.

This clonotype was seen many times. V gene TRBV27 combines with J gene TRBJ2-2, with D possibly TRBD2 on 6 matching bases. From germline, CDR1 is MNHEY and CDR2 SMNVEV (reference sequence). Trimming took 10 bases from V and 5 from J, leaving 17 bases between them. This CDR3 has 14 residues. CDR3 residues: CATSVAEGTGELFF. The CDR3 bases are TGTGCCACCTCGGTAGCGGAGGGGACCGGGGAGCTGTTTTTT.

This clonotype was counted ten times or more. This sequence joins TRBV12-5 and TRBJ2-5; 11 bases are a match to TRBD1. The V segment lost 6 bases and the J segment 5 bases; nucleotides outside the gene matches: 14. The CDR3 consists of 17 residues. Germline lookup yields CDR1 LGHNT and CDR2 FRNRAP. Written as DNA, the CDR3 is TGTGCTAGTGGCCCAGGGACAGGGGGTTTACCCGGGGAGACCCAGTACTTC. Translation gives CASGPGTGGLPGETQYF.

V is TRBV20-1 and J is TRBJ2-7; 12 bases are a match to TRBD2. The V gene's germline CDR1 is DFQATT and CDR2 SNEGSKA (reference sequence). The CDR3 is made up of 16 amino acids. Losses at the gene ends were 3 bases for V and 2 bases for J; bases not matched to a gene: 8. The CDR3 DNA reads TGCAGTGCTAGCCCTATGACTAGCGGGAGTCCCTACGAGCAGTACTTC. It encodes CSASPMTSGSPYEQYF.

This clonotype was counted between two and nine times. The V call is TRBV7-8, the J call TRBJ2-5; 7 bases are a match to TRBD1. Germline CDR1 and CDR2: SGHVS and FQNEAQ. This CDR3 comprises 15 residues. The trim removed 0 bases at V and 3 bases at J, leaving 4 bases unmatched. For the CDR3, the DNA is TGTGCCAGCAGCTTAGCGACAGGGTTAGAAGAGACCCAGTACTTC. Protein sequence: CASSLATGLEETQYF. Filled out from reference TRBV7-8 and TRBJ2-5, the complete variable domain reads GAGVSQSPRYKVAKRGQDVALRCDPISGHVSLFWYQQALGQGPEFLTYFQNEAQLDKSGLPSDRFFAERPEGSVSTLKIQRTQQEDSAVYLCASSLATGLEETQYFGPGTRLLVL.

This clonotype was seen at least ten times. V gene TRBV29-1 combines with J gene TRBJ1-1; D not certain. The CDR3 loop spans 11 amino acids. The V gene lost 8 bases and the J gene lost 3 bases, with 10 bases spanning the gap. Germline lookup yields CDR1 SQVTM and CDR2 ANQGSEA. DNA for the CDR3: TGCAGCAGCGACCGGGACACTGAAGCTTTCTTT. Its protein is CSSDRDTEAFF.

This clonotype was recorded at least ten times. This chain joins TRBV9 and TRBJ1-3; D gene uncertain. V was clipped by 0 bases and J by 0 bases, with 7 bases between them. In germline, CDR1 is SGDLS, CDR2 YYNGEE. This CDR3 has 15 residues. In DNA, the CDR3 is TGTGCCAGCAGCGTAGGAGGTTTCTCTGGAAACACCATATATTTT. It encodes CASSVGGFSGNTIYF.

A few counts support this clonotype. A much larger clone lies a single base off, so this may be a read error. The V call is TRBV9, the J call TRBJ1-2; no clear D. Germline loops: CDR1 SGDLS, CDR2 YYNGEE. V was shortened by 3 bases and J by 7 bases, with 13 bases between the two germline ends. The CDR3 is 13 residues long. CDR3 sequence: CASSAQIGSGYTF. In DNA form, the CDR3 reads TGTGCCAGCAGCGCCCAGATAGGGTCTGGCTACACCTTC.

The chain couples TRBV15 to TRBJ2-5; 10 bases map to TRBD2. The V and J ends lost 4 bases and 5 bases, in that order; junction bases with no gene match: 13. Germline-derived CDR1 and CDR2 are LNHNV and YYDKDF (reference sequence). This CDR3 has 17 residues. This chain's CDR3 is CATSKGLAELRGETQYF. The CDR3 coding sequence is TGTGCCACCAGCAAAGGACTAGCGGAGCTCCGCGGGGAGACCCAGTACTTC.

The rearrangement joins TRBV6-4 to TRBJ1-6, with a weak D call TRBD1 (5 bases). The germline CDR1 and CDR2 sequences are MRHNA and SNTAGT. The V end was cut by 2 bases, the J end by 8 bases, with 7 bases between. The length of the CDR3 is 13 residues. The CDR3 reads CASSDQGYSPLHF. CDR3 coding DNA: TGTGCCAGCAGTGACCAGGGTTATTCACCCCTCCACTTT.

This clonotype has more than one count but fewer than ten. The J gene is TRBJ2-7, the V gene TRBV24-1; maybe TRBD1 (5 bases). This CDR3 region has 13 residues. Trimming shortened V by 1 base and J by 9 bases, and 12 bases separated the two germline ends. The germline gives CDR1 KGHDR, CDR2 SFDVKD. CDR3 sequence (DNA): TGTGCCACCAGTGATTTCACAGGAGCTCGGCAGTACTTC. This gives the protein CATSDFTGARQYF.

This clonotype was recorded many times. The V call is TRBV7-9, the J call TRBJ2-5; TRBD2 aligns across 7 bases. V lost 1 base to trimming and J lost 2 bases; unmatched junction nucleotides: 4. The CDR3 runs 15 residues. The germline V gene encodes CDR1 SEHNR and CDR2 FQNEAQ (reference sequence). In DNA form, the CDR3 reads TGTGCCAGCAGCTTAGATCTAGCGGTACAAGAGACCCAGTACTTC. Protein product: CASSLDLAVQETQYF.

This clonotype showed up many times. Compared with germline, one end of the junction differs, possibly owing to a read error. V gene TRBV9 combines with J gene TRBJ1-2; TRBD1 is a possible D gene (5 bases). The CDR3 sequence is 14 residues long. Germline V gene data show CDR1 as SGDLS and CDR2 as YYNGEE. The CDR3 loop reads CTSSVGQGPYGYTF. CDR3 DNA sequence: TGTACCAGCAGCGTAGGCCAGGGCCCCTATGGCTACACCTTC. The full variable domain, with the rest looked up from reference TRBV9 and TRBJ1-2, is DSGVTQTPKHLITATGQRVTLRCSPRSGDLSVYWYQQSLDQGLQFLIQYYNGEERAKGNILERFSAQQFPDLHSELNLSSLELGDSALYFCTSSVGQGPYGYTFGSGTRLTVV.

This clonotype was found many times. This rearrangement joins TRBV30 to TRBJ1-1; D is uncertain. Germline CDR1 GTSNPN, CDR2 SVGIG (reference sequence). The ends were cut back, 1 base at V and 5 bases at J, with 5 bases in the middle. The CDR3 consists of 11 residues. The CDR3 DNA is TGTGCCTGGAGTGACACTACTGAAGCTTTCTTT. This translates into CAWSDTTEAFF.

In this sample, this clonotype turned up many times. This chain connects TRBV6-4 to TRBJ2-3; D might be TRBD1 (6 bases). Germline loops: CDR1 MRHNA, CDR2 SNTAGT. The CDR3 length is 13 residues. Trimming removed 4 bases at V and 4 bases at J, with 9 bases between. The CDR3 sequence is CASSAGASDTQYF. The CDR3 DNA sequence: TGTGCCAGCAGTGCAGGGGCATCAGATACGCAGTATTTT.

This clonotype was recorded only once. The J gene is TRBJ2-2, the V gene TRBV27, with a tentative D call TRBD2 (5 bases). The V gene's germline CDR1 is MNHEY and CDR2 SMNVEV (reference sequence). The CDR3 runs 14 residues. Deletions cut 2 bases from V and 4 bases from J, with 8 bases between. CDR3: CASSLGLTTGELFF. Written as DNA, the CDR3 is TGTGCCAGCAGTTTAGGACTGACCACCGGGGAGCTGTTTTTT.

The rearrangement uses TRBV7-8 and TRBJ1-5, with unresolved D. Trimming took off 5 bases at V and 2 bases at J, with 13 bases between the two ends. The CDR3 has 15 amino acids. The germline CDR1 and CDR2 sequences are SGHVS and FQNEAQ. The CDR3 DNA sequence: TGTGCCAGCAGCCCTCACCATATGGGCAATCAGCCCCAGCATTTT. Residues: CASSPHHMGNQPQHF. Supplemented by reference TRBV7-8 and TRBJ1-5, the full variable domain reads GAGVSQSPRYKVAKRGQDVALRCDPISGHVSLFWYQQALGQGPEFLTYFQNEAQLDKSGLPSDRFFAERPEGSVSTLKIQRTQQEDSAVYLCASSPHHMGNQPQHFGDGTRLSIL.

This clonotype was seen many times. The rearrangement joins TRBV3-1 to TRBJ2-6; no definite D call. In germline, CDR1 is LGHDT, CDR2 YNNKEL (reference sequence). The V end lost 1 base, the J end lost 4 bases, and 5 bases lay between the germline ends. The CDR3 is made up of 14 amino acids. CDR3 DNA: TGTGCCAGCAGCCAAGGCGGAGGGGCCAACGTCCTGACTTTC. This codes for CASSQGGGANVLTF.

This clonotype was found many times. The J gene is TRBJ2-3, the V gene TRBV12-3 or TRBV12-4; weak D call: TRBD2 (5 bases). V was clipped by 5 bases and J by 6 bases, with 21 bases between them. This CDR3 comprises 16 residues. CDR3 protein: CASSPGLAGVQDTQYF. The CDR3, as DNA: TGTGCCAGCAGTCCTGGACTGGCTGGTGTACAGGATACGCAGTATTTT.

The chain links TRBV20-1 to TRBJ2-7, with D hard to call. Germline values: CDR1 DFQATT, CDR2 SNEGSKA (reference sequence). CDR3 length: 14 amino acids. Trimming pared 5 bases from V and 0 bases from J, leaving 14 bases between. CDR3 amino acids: CSASVGGSSYEQYF. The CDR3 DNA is TGCAGTGCTTCCGTCGGCGGTAGCTCCTACGAGCAGTACTTC.

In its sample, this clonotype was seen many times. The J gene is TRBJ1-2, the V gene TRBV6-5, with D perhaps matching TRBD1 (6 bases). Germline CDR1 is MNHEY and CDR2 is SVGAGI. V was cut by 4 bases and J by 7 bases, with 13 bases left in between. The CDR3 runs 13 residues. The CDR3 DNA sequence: TGTGCCAGCAGTTCAAACAGGGCGGCTGGCTACACCTTC. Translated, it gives CASSSNRAAGYTF.

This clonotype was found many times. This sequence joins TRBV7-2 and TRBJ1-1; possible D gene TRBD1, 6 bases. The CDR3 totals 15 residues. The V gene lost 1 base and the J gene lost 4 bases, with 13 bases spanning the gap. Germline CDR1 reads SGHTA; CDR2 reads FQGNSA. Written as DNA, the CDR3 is TGTGCCAGCAGCTTAGTTTCAGGGGTGGGCACTGAAGCTTTCTTT. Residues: CASSLVSGVGTEAFF.